This entry features one T cell receptor beta chain sequence. Its antigen is currently not known. No per-base quality is available; no much larger clone lies one base away. Inclusive of the bounding cysteine and phenylalanine, the CDR3 is 13 residues long. Of all the DNA, just the CDR3 is kept, 39 bases in frame from base 1. The germline ends are 10 bases apart after V is trimmed by 4 bases and J by 7 bases. According to the germline V gene, CDR1 reads ENHRY and CDR2 reads SYGVKD. The data derive from a study of T cell responses to AZD1222 COVID-19 vaccine (dated by TCRdb to the early 2020s). In terms of the full investigation: TCR sequencing was performed for about 250 trial participants, of whom roughly 200 were given two doses of AZD1222 and about 25 were given two doses of MenACWY control vaccine. Enrollment into the trials was organized by age into subgroups of 18-55, 56-69 and 70-plus years, and those subgroups contained roughly 140, 27 and 60 TCR-sequenced participants, respectively.

What the authors observed across the whole study: The 56-69-year group was small, and its depth increase did not reach significance, likely because of low power. Conclusions about previously exposed vaccinees are limited, since just a handful of AZD1222 recipients were seropositive for SARS-CoV-2 at baseline. Spike-specific TCR breadth and depth rose significantly after two AZD1222 doses compared with day 0 and with MenACWY recipients. Participants were mostly white British and included more females than males, and it was suggested by the authors that clonal diversity may have been underestimated. Because no samples from the day 14 peak response were available, repertoires could be characterized only after the peak T cell response. Reportedly, almost half of the unique spike-specific TCRs recognized epitopes lying outside the regions that are mutated in the B.1.351 and B.1.1.7 variants. Vaccine-associated CD4 TCRs spanned the whole spike protein, with dominant responses in regions 160-218 and 743-854.

The time point label for this specimen denotes: about 28 days (+/-7) after the second vaccine dose. AZD1222 recipients with second doses at about 4 weeks or about 12 weeks were pooled, because spike-specific TCR depth and breadth did not differ between schedules. Samples from vaccinated people were obtained from the UK trials COV001 and COV002, which included a single-blind randomized controlled phase 2/3 trial of AZD1222 (ChAdOx1 nCoV-19) in healthy adults. For TCRbeta chain sequencing, PBMC samples from trial participants were taken at day 0 and at day 28 after the second dose. The CDR3 regions of human TCRbeta chains were analyzed by immunosequencing. Processing in the source paper ran as follows. Repertoire TCRs were matched against a reference library of SARS-CoV-2-specific TCRs generated with the MIRA antigen-specificity platform. Breadth was defined as the fraction of unique TCRs that were SARS-CoV-2-associated, and depth was defined as the fraction of total T cells that were SARS-CoV-2-associated. Each spike-specific TCR was assigned to its reactive spike region and to a CD4 or CD8 class using the MIRA data. Log10-transformed breadth and depth values were compared by one-way ANOVA with Sidak's multiple comparisons tests. The source is immuneACCESS, and TCRdb retained only in-frame sequences with V and J called. Part of the clones is not carried over; for the studies checked, unresolved V genes explain less than half of this, and the remainder is unexplained. For V, J and clone size, that table is used; D and trimming come from the DNA. The sample table contains about 84,000 clones; only one count was recorded for roughly 85% of them. In total, the top ten clones hold roughly an eighth of the sample.

The receptor comes from an adult who received the AZD1222 COVID-19 vaccine. The starting material was peripheral blood, obtained 28 days after the second AZD1222 dose. This chain is built from TRBV10-3 and TRBJ1-4, with the D gene uncertain. DNA sequence: TGTGCCATCAGTGGGGCGTTCTTTGAAAAACTGTTTTTT. This is translated as CAISGAFFEKLFF.